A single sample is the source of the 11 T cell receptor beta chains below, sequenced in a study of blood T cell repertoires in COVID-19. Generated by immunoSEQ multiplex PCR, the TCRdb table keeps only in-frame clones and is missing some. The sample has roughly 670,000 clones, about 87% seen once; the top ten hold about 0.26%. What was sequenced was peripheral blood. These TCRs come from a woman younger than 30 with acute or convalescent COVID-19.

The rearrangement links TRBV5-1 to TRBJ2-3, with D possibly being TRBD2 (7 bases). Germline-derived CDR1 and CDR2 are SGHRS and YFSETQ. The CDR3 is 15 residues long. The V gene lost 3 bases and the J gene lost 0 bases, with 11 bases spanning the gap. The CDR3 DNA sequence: TGCGCCAGCAGCTACGGGGGGCCTAGCACAGATACGCAGTATTTT. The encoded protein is CASSYGGPSTDTQYF.

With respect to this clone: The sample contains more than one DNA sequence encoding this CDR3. CDR3 sequence reads: CASGQANTGELFF. The CDR3 region has the DNA TGTGCCAGCGGGCAGGCGAACACCGGGGAGCTGTTTTTT. The chain links TRBV9 to TRBJ2-2; no clear D gene. Trimming cost V 7 bases and J 0 bases, with 7 bases left between them. This CDR3 contains 13 residues. Germline CDR1 reads SGDLS; CDR2 reads YYNGEE.

CDR3 bases: TGTGCTAGTGCACCCGGGAGGCATGGCACTGAAGCTTTCTTT. This gives the protein CASAPGRHGTEAFF. The chain employs TRBV12-5 and TRBJ1-1; unclear D gene. V was cut by 7 bases and J by 4 bases, with 16 bases left in between. This CDR3 is 14 amino acids long. Per the germline V gene, CDR1 is LGHNT and CDR2 is FRNRAP.

In nucleotides, the CDR3 is TGTGCCAGCAGTTTTACACTACCCTTGAACACTGAAGCTTTCTTT. This sequence encodes CASSFTLPLNTEAFF. V is TRBV28 and J is TRBJ1-1; the D is unclear. The germline V and J ends were trimmed by 3 bases and 0 bases, with 11 bases remaining between them. Per germline, CDR1 MDHEN and CDR2 SYDVKM. The CDR3 runs 15 residues.

Here the CDR3 reads CASSSGTSDYGETQYF. The DNA of the CDR3 is TGTGCCAGCAGCTCCGGGACTAGCGATTACGGCGAGACCCAGTACTTC. The gene calls are TRBV5-6 and TRBJ2-5, with TRBD2 matching 10 bases. The germline V gene encodes CDR1 SGHDT and CDR2 YYEEEE. Losses at the gene ends were 3 bases for V and 5 bases for J; bases not matched to a gene: 10. CDR3 size: 16 residues.

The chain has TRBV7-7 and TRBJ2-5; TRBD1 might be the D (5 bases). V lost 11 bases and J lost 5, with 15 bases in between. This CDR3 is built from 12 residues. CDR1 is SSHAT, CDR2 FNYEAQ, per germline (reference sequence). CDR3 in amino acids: CAAGQGGETQYF. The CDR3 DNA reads TGTGCCGCTGGGCAGGGCGGTGAGACCCAGTACTTC. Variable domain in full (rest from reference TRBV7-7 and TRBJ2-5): GAGVSQSPRYKVTKRGQDVTLRCDPISSHATLYWYQQALGQGPEFLTYFNYEAQPDKSGLPSDRFSAERPEGSISTLTIQRTEQRDSAMYRCAAGQGGETQYFGPGTRLLVL.

CDR3 sequence (DNA): TGTGCCAGCAGCCAAGCCTGGACTAGCGGGGGGGGAACAGATACGCAGTATTTT. Residues: CASSQAWTSGGGTDTQYF. V gene TRBV4-2 combines with J gene TRBJ2-3, with 15 positions matching TRBD2. Looked up from germline, CDR1 is LGHNA and CDR2 is YNFKEQ. The CDR3 loop spans 18 amino acids. V lost 1 base and J lost 3; bases outside the gene matches: 5.

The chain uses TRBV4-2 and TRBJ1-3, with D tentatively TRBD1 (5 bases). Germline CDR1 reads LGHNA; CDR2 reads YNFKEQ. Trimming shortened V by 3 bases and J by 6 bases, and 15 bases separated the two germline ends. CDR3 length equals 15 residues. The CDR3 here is CASSQSAGTANTIYF. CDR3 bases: TGTGCCAGCAGCCAGTCGGCAGGGACTGCAAACACCATATATTTT.

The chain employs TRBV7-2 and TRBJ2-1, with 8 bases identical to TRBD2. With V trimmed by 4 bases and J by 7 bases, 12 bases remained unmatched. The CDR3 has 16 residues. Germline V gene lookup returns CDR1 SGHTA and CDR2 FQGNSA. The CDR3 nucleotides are TGTGCCAGCAGCTACTCCGGGACTAGTGTTAGGAATGAGCAGTTCTTC. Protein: CASSYSGTSVRNEQFF.

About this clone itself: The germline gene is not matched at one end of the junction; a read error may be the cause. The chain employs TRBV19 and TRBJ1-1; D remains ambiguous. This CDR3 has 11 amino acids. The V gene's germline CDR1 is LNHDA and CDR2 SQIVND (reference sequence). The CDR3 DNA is TGTGCCAGTACCCCGGGGTTGGACCTTTGGTTT. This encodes CASTPGLDLWF. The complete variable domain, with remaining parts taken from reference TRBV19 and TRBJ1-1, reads DGGITQSPKYLFRKEGQNVTLSCEQNLNHDAMYWYRQDPGQGLRLIYYSQIVNDFQKGDIAEGYSVSREKKESFPLTVTSAQKNPTAFYLCASTPGLDLWFGQGTRLTVV.

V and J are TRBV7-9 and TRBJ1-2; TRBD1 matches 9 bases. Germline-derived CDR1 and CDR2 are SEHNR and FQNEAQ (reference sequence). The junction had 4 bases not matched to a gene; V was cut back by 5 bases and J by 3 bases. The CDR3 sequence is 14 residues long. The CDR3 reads CASSPGQGDYGYTF. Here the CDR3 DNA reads TGTGCCAGCAGCCCGGGACAGGGAGACTATGGCTACACCTTC.